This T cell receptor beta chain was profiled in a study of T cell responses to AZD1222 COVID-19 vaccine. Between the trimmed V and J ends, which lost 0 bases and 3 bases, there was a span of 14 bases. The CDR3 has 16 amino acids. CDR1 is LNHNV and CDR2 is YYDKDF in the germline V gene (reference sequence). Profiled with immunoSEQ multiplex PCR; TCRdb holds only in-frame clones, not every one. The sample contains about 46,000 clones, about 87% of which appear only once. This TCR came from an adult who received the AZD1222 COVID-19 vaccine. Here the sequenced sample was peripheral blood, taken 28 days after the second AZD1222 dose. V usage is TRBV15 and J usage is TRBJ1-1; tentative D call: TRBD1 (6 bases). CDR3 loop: CATSRDLDSMDTEAFF. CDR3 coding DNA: TGTGCCACCAGCAGAGATTTGGACAGTATGGACACTGAAGCTTTCTTT.